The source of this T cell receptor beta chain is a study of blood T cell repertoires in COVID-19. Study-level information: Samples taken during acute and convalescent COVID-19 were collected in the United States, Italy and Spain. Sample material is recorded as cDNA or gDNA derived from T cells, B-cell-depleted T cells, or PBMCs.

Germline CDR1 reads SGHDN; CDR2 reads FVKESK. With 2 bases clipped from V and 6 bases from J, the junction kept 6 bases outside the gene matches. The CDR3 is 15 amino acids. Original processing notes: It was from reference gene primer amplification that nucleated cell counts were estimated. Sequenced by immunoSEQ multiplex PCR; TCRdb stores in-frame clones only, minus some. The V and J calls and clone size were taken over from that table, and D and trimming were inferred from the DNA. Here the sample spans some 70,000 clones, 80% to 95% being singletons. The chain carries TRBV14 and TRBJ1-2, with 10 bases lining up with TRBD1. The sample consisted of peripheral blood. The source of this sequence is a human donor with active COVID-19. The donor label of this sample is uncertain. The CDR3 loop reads CASSQRGQGTDGYTF. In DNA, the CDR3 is TGTGCCAGCAGCCAAAGGGGACAGGGGACGGATGGCTACACCTTC.